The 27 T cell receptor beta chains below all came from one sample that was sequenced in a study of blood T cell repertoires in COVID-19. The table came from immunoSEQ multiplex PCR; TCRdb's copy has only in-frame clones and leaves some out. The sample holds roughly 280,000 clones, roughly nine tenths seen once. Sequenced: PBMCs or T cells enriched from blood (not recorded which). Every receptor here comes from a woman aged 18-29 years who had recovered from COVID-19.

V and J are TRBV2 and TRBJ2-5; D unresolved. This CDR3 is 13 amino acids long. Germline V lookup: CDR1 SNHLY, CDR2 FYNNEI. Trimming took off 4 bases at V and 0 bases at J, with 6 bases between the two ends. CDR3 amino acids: CASSVDHQETQYF. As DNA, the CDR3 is TGTGCCAGCAGTGTAGATCACCAAGAGACCCAGTACTTC.

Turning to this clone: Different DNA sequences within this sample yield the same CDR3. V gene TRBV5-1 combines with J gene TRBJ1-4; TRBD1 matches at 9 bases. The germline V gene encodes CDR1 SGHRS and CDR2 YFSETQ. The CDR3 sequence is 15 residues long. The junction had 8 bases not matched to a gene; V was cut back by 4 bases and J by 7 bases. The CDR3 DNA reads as TGCGCCAGCAGCCTTGTGGGACAGGGAGGTGAAAAACTGTTTTTT. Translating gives CASSLVGQGGEKLFF.

CDR3 nucleotides: TGTGCTAGTGGTTTGGGACAGGGTAGTAGCAATCAGCCCCAGCATTTT. Translating gives CASGLGQGSSNQPQHF. The rearrangement links TRBV12-5 to TRBJ1-5; 7 bases are a match to TRBD1. The CDR3 sequence is 16 residues long. The germline V gene has CDR1 LGHNT and CDR2 FRNRAP. V was clipped by 1 base and J by 0 bases; unmatched bases: 3.

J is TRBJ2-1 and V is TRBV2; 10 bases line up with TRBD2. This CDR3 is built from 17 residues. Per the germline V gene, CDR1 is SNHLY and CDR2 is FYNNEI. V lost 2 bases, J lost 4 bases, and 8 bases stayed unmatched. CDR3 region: CASSEFGSGGFYNEQFF. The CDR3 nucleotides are TGTGCCAGCAGTGAATTCGGTAGCGGGGGGTTTTACAATGAGCAGTTCTTC.

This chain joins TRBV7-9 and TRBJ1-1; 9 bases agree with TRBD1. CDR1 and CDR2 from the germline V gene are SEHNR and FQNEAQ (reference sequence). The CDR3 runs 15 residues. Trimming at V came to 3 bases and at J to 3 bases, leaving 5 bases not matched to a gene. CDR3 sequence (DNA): TGTGCCAGCAGCTTTACAAGGACAGGGGACACTGAAGCTTTCTTT. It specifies CASSFTRTGDTEAFF.

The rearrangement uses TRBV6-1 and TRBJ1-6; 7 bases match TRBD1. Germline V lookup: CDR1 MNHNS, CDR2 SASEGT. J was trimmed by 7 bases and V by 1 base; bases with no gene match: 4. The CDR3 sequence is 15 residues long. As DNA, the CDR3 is TGTGCCAGCAGTGAAGTAGACAGGGTAAATTCACCCCTCCACTTT. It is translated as CASSEVDRVNSPLHF.

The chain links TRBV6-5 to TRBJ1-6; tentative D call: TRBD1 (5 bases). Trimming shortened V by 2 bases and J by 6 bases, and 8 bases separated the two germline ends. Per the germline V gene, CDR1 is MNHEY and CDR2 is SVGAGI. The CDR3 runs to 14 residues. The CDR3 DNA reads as TGTGCCAGCAGTTACGGGGGAGGTAATTCACCCCTCCACTTT. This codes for CASSYGGGNSPLHF.

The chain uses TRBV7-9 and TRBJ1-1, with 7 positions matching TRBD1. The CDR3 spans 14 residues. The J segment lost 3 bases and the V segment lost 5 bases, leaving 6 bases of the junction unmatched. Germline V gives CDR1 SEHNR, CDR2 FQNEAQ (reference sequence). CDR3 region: CASSLTGVHTEAFF. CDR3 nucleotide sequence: TGTGCCAGCAGCCTCACAGGGGTCCACACTGAAGCTTTCTTT.

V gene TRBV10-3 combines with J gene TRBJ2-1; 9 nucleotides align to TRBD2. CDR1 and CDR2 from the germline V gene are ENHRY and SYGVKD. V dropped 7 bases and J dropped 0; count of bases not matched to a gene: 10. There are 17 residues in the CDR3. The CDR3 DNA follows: TGTGCCATCATGGAGCGGGATAGCGGGAGCTCCTACAATGAGCAGTTCTTC. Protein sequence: CAIMERDSGSSYNEQFF.

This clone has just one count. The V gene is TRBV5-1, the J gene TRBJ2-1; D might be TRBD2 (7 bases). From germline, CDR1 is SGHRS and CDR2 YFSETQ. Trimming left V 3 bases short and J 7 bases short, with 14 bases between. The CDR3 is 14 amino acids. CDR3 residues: CASSSGGRWNEQFF. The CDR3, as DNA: TGCGCCAGCAGCTCGGGGGGCCGCTGGAATGAGCAGTTCTTC.

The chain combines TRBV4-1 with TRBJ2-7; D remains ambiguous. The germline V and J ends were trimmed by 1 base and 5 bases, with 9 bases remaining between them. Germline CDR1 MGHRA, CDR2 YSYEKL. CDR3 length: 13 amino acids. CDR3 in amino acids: CASSQGPVHEQYF. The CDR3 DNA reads TGCGCCAGCAGCCAAGGGCCCGTCCACGAGCAGTACTTC.

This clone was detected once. The CDR3 is CASSDNWGGSYNEQFF. CDR3 nucleotides: TGCGCCAGCAGTGATAATTGGGGGGGCTCCTACAATGAGCAGTTCTTC. This chain joins TRBV10-1 and TRBJ2-1; 7 nucleotides agree with TRBD2. V shed 3 bases and J 0 bases; nucleotides not matched to a gene: 5. This CDR3 is built from 16 residues. Germline CDR1 and CDR2: WNHNN and SYGVQD (reference sequence).

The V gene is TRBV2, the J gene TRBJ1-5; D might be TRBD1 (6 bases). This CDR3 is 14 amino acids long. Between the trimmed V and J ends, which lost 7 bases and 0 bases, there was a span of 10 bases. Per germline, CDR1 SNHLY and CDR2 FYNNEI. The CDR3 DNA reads TGTGCCAGCATGGGACATAATAGCAATCAGCCCCAGCATTTT. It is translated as CASMGHNSNQPQHF.

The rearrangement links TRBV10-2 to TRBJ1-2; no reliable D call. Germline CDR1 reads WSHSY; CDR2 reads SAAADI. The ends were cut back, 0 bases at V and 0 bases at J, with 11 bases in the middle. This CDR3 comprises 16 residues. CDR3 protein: CASSESIGEANYGYTF. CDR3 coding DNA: TGCGCCAGCAGTGAGTCGATCGGGGAGGCTAACTATGGCTACACCTTC.

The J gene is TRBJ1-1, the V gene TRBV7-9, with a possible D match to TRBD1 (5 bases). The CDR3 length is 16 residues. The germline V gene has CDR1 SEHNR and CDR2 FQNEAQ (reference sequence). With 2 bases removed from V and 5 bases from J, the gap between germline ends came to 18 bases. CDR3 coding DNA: TGTGCCAGCAGCTTATACCGGGCAGGGAATTGGACTGAAGCTTTCTTT. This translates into CASSLYRAGNWTEAFF.

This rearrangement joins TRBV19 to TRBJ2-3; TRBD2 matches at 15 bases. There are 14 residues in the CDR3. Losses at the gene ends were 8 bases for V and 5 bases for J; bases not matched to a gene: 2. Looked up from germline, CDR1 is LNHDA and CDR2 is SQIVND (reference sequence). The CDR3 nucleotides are TGTGCCAGTGGGGGACTAGCGGGGGGAGATACGCAGTATTTT. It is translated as CASGGLAGGDTQYF.

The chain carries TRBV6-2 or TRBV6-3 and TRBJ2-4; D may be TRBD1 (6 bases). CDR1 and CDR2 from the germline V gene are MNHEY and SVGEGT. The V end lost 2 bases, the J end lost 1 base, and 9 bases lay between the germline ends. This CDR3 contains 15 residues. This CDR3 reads CASSYPQGAKNIQYF. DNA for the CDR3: TGTGCCAGCAGTTACCCCCAGGGGGCCAAAAACATTCAGTACTTC.

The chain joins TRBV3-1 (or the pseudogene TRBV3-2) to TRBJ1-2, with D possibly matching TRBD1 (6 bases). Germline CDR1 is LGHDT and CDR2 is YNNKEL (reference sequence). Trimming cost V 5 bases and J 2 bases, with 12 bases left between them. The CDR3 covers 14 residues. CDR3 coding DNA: TGTGCCAGCAGCTCCGGGACAACCAACTATGGCTACACCTTC. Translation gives CASSSGTTNYGYTF.

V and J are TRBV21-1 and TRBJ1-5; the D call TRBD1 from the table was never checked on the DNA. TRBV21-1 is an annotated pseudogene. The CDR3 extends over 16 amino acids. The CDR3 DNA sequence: TGTGCCAGCAGCAAACTGGCACAGGGGAGCAATCAGCCCCAGCATTTT. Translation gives CASSKLAQGSNQPQHF.

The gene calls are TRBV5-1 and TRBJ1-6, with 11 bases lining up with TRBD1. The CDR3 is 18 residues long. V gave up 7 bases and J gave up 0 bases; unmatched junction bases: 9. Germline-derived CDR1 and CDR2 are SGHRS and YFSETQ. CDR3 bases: TGCGCCAGCCGGAGGGGGGACAGGGGGAGCTCCTATAATTCACCCCTCCACTTT. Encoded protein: CASRRGDRGSSYNSPLHF.

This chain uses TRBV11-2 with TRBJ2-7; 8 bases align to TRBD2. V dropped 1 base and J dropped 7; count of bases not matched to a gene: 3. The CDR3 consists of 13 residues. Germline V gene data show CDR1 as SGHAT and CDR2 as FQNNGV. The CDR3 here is CASSLAGGVEQYF. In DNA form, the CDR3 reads TGTGCCAGCAGCTTAGCGGGGGGGGTTGAGCAGTACTTC.

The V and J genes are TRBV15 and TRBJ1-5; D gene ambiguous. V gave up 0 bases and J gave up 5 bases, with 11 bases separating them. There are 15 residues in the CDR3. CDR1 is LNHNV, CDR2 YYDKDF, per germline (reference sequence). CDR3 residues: CATSRDESEDQPQHF. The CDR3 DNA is TGTGCCACCAGCAGAGATGAGTCAGAGGATCAGCCCCAGCATTTT.

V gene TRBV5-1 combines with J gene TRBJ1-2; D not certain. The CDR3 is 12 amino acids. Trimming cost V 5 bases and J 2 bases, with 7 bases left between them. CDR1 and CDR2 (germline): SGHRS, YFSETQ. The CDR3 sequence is CASRGGNYGYTF. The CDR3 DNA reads TGCGCCAGCAGAGGAGGGAACTATGGCTACACCTTC.

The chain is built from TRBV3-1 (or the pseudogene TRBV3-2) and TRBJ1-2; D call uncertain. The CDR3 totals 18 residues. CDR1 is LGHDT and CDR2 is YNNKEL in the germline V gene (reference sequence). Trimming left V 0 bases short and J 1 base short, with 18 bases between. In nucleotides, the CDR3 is TGTGCCAGCAGCCAAGATGGCAGGTCTCACCGAATTAACTATGGCTACACCTTC. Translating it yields CASSQDGRSHRINYGYTF.

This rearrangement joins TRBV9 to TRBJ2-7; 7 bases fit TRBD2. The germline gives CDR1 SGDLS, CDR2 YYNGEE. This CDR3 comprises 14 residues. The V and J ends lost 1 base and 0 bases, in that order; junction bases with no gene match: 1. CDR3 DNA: TGTGCCAGCAGCGTACTAGCGGCCTCCTACGAGCAGTACTTC. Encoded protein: CASSVLAASYEQYF. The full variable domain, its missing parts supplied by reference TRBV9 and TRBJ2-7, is DSGVTQTPKHLITATGQRVTLRCSPRSGDLSVYWYQQSLDQGLQFLIQYYNGEERAKGNILERFSAQQFPDLHSELNLSSLELGDSALYFCASSVLAASYEQYFGPGTRLTVT.

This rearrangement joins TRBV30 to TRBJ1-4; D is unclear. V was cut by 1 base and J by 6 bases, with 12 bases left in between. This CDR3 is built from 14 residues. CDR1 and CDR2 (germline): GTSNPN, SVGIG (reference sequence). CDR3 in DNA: TGTGCCTGGAGTGACCAGATTGCAGATGAAAAACTGTTTTTT. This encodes CAWSDQIADEKLFF.

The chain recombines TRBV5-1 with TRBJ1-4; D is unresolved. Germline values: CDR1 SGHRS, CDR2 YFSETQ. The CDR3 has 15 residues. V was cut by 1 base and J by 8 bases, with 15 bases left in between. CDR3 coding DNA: TGCGCCAGCAGCTTGCAACCCGACGGAGGAGAAAAACTGTTTTTT. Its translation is CASSLQPDGGEKLFF.